This T cell receptor beta chain was captured in a study of metastatic and nonmetastatic thyroid tumors. No patient received treatment before thyroid surgery. TCRdb ran MiXCR on the PCR reads. This sample has 30,000 to 35,000 clones; roughly 30% occur once, and the top ten carry 30%. CDR1 MGHRA and CDR2 YSYEKL come from the germline V gene. With 4 bases removed from V and 4 bases from J, the gap between germline ends came to 14 bases. This CDR3 region has 14 residues. The rearrangement links TRBV4-1 to TRBJ2-7, with no clear D. This receptor was taken from a female donor with papillary thyroid cancer or a benign thyroid nodule (not recorded which). Some clones in this sample may be carry-over from other donors' samples. The sequenced sample consisted of blood. The CDR3 DNA reads TGCGCCAGCAGCCGAACACCCATCGCGTACGAGCAGTACTTC. It specifies CASSRTPIAYEQYF.